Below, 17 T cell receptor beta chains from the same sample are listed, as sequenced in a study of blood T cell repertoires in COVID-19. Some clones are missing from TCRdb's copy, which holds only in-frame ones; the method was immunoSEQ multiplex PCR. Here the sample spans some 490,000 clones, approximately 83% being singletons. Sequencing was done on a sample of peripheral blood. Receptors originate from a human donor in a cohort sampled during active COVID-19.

This CDR3 reads CASSKEQGAGETQYF. CDR3 DNA: TGTGCCAGCAGCAAGGAACAGGGGGCGGGCGAGACCCAGTACTTC. This chain connects TRBV2 to TRBJ2-5; 9 nucleotides align to TRBD1. Germline lookup yields CDR1 SNHLY and CDR2 FYNNEI. This CDR3 spans 15 amino acids. Trimming at V came to 6 bases and at J to 5 bases, leaving 10 bases not matched to a gene.

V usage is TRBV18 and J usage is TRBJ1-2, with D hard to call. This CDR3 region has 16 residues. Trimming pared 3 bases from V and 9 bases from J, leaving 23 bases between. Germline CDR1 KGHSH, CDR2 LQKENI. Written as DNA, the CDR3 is TGTGCCAGCTCACCCTCTGGTTCAGACGGTGCTAGAAGCTACACCTTC. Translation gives CASSPSGSDGARSYTF. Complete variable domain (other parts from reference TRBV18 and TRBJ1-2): NAGVMQNPRHLVRRRGQEARLRCSPMKGHSHVYWYRQLPEEGLKFMVYLQKENIIDESGMPKERFSAEFPKEGPSILRIQQVVRGDSAAYFCASSPSGSDGARSYTFGSGTRLTVV.

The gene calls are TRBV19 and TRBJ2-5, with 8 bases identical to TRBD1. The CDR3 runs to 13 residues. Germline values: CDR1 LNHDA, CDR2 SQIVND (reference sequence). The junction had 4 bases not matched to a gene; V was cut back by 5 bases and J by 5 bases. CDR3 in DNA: TGTGCCAGTAGTCCGACAGGGGCGGAGACCCAGTACTTC. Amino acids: CASSPTGAETQYF.

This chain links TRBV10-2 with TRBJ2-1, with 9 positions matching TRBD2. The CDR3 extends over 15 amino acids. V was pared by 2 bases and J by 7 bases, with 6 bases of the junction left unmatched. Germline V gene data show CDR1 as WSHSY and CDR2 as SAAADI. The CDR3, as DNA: TGCGCCAGCAGTGAGGAAGGGCTAGCGGGAAATGAGCAGTTCTTC. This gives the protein CASSEEGLAGNEQFF.

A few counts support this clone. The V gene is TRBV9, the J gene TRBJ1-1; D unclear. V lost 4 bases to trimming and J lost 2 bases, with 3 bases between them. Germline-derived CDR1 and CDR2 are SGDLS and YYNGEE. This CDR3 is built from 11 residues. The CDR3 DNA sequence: TGTGCCAGCAGCTTAAACACTGAAGCTTTCTTT. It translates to CASSLNTEAFF.

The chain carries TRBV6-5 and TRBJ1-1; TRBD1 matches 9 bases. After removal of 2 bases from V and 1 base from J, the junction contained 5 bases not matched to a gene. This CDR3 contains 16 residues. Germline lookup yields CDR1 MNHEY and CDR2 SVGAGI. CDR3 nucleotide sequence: TGTGCCAGCAGTTACCCAAAGGACAGGGGGAACACTGAAGCTTTCTTT. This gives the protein CASSYPKDRGNTEAFF.

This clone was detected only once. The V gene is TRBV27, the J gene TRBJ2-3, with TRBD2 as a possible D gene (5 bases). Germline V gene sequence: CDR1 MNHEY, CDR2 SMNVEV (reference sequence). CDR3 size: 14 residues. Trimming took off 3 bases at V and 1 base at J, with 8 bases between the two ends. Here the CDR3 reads CASSLARGTDTQYF. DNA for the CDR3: TGTGCCAGCAGTTTGGCGCGGGGCACAGATACGCAGTATTTT.

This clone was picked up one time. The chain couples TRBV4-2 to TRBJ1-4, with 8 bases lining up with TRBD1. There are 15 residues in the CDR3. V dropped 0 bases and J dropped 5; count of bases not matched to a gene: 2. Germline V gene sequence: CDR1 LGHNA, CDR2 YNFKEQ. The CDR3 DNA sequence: TGTGCCAGCAGCCAAGAGGGACAGGAAAATGAAAAACTGTTTTTT. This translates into CASSQEGQENEKLFF.

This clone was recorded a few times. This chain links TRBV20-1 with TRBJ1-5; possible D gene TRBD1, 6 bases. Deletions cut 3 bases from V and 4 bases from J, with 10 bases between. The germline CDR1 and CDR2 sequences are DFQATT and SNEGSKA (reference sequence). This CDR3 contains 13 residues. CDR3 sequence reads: CSASDQGNQPQHF. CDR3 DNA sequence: TGCAGTGCTAGTGACCAGGGGAATCAGCCCCAGCATTTT.

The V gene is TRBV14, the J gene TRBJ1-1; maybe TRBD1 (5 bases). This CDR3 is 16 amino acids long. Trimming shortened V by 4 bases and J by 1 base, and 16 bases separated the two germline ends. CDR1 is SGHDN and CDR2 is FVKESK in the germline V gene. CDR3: CASSPPGGRPNTEAFF. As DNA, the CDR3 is TGTGCCAGCAGCCCCCCGGGGGGACGACCGAACACTGAAGCTTTCTTT.

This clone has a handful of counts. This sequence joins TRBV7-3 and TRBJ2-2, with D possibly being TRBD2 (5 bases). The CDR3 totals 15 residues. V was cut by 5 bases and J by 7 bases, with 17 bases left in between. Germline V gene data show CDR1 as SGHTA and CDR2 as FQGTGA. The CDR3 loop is CASSPQAEEDGELFF. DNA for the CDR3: TGTGCCAGCAGCCCACAAGCGGAGGAAGACGGGGAGCTGTTTTTT.

The CDR3 region is CATGHRRSNEKLFF. The CDR3 DNA sequence: TGTGCCACCGGTCACCGGAGAAGTAATGAAAAACTGTTTTTT. The chain joins TRBV7-9 to TRBJ1-4; D remains unclear. Trimming cost V 10 bases and J 4 bases, with 16 bases left between them. Looked up from germline, CDR1 is SEHNR and CDR2 is FQNEAQ (reference sequence). The CDR3 contains 14 residues.

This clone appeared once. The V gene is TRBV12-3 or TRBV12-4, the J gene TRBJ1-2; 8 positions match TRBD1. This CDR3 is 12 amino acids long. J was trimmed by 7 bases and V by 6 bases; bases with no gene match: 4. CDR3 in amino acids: CASSYGQGGYTF. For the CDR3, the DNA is TGTGCCAGCAGCTACGGACAGGGTGGCTACACCTTC.

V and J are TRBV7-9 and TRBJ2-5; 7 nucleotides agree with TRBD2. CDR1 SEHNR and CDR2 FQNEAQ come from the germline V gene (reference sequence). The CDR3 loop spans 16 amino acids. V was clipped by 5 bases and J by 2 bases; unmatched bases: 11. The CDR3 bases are TGTGCCAGCAGCGGCCGGGACTACCAATTTCAAGAGACCCAGTACTTC. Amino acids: CASSGRDYQFQETQYF.

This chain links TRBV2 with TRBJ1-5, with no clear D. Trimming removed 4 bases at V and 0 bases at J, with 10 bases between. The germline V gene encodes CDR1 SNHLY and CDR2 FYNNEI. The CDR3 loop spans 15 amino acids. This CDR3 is CASSVSGNSNQPQHF. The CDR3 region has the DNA TGTGCCAGCAGTGTATCGGGGAATAGCAATCAGCCCCAGCATTTT.

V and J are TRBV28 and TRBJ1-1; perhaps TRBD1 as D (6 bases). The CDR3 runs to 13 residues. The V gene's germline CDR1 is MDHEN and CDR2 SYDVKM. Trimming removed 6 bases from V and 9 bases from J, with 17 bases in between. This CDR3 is CASSSRDQGKAFF. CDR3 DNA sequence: TGTGCCAGCAGCTCCCGGGACCAGGGGAAAGCTTTCTTT.

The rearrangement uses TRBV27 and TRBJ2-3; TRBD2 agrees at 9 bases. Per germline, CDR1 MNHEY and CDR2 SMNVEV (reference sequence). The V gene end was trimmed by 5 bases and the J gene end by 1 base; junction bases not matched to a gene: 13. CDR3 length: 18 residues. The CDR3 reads CASSPLAGPGRGTDTQYF. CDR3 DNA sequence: TGTGCCAGCAGTCCCCTAGCGGGGCCTGGTAGGGGCACAGATACGCAGTATTTT.